This entry features one T cell receptor beta chain sequence. The target antigen is unknown. This could be a read error, since a much larger clone is one nucleotide away. This sample is part of a study of neurological immune-mediated disorders. cDNA was made by 5'RACE with 10-nucleotide random UMIs. Using its own MiXCR run on the 5' RACE reads, TCRdb lists one record per CDR3 protein. The sample records over 60,000 distinct CDR3 sequences, around 5% being singletons. Germline V gene data show CDR1 as SGHRS and CDR2 as YFSETQ. With 1 base removed from V and 15 bases from J, the gap between germline ends came to 23 bases. The CDR3 loop spans 15 amino acids. The study built unsorted libraries from 2 million PBMCs kept at -80 C. Study-wide results and limits: No expanded-clone CDR3 amino acid sequence recurred across subjects, suggesting private TCR-beta repertoires. One related-CDR3 cluster, which may be a signature, held the repertoires of 18 of 34 multiple sclerosis patients after phylogenetic grouping.

The origin of this receptor is a woman in her twenties or thirties with multiple sclerosis. The sequencing input was PBMCs. The J gene is TRBJ1-5, the V gene TRBV5-1, with D possibly being TRBD1 (6 bases). DNA for the CDR3: TGCGCCAGCAGCTTGAGGGGGTATATTCAGTGCCTGGGGCATTTT. Translating it yields CASSLRGYIQCLGHF. The full variable domain, rest sourced from reference TRBV5-1 and TRBJ1-5, is KAGVTQTPRYLIKTRGQQVTLSCSPISGHRSVSWYQQTPGQGLQFLFEYFSETQRNKGNFPGRFSGRQFSNSRSEMNVSTLELGDSALYLCASSLRGYIQCLGHFGDGTRLSIL.